The 19 T cell receptor beta chains given below trace back to one sample, sequenced in a study of cytomegalovirus exposure and HLA in healthy donors. The PCR used 60 Vbeta and 13 Jbeta primers. The assay was immunoSEQ multiplex PCR, and TCRdb's table has in-frame clones only and misses some. The sample comprises under 80,000 clones, around three quarters of which are singletons, and 7.2% rests with the top ten. Sequenced material: PBMCs. The receptors were sampled from a middle-aged woman in good health and CMV-seronegative.

This clone was detected only a few times. This chain uses TRBV2 with TRBJ2-7; 7 bases map to TRBD1. Trimming at V came to 8 bases and at J to 3 bases, leaving 4 bases not matched to a gene. The CDR3 contains 12 residues. Germline-derived CDR1 and CDR2 are SNHLY and FYNNEI. CDR3 DNA sequence: TGTGCCAGCGAGGGACAGAGCTACGAGCAGTACTTC. Residues: CASEGQSYEQYF.

The CDR3 nucleotides are TGTGCCAGCAGCTACCATGAATGGCTAGACACTGAAGCTTTCTTT. Translated, it gives CASSYHEWLDTEAFF. This rearrangement joins TRBV9 to TRBJ1-1; D uncertain. Germline lookup yields CDR1 SGDLS and CDR2 YYNGEE. CDR3 length equals 15 residues. V shed 4 bases and J shed 3 bases, with 16 bases lying between them.

This rearrangement joins TRBV18 to TRBJ1-1; D not certain. The V and J ends lost 0 bases and 4 bases respectively, with 12 bases between them. The CDR3 runs 15 residues. Germline assignment: CDR1 KGHSH and CDR2 LQKENI. The CDR3 sequence is CASSPPRGLVTEAFF. CDR3 in DNA: TGTGCCAGCTCACCACCGCGAGGGTTAGTCACTGAAGCTTTCTTT.

The chain has TRBV9 and TRBJ1-6, with 12 bases identical to TRBD1. The germline gives CDR1 SGDLS, CDR2 YYNGEE. This CDR3 has 16 amino acids. V gave up 5 bases and J gave up 8 bases; unmatched junction bases: 8. CDR3 coding DNA: TGTGCCAGCAGTGATCGGGGACAGGGGGCGGATTCACCCCTCCACTTT. Translated, it gives CASSDRGQGADSPLHF.

This chain uses TRBV5-1 with TRBJ2-7, with 9 bases that match TRBD1. The CDR3 is made up of 14 amino acids. The germline gives CDR1 SGHRS, CDR2 YFSETQ. The V gene end was trimmed by 2 bases and the J gene end by 5 bases; junction bases not matched to a gene: 5. The CDR3 nucleotides are TGCGCCAGCAGCTTTGGACAGGGGCCGGACGAGCAGTACTTC. It encodes CASSFGQGPDEQYF.

The V gene is TRBV7-9, the J gene TRBJ1-1; D is unresolved. V was shortened by 3 bases and J by 1 base, with 6 bases between the two germline ends. Germline loops: CDR1 SEHNR, CDR2 FQNEAQ (reference sequence). The CDR3 consists of 13 residues. CDR3 in amino acids: CASSFAKNTEAFF. The CDR3 region has the DNA TGTGCCAGCAGCTTCGCGAAGAACACTGAAGCTTTCTTT.

The J gene is TRBJ2-1, the V gene TRBV30; 10 nucleotides match TRBD2. This CDR3 comprises 15 residues. With 7 bases clipped from V and 9 bases from J, the junction kept 15 bases outside the gene matches. From germline, CDR1 is GTSNPN and CDR2 SVGIG (reference sequence). CDR3 in amino acids: CALISGGSLWSEQFF. The CDR3 DNA follows: TGTGCCTTGATTAGCGGGGGGTCCCTTTGGAGTGAGCAGTTCTTC.

This clone was counted only a few times. The gene calls are TRBV30 and TRBJ1-4; 9 nucleotides align to TRBD1. The V and J ends lost 8 bases and 10 bases, in that order; junction bases with no gene match: 11. Germline CDR1 is GTSNPN and CDR2 is SVGIG (reference sequence). The CDR3 spans 13 residues. The CDR3 nucleotides read TGTGCCGGATCCGGGACAGGGCACGTAAAACTGTTTTTT. Encoded protein: CAGSGTGHVKLFF.

The chain links TRBV19 to TRBJ2-2, with 8 bases identical to TRBD2. V lost 1 base and J lost 5; bases outside the gene matches: 3. Per germline, CDR1 LNHDA and CDR2 SQIVND (reference sequence). The CDR3 totals 15 residues. The CDR3 DNA follows: TGTGCCAGTAGTATAGGGGGACTAGATACCGGGGAGCTGTTTTTT. Amino acids: CASSIGGLDTGELFF.

This chain connects TRBV4-2 to TRBJ2-5; 9 nucleotides match TRBD2. The CDR3 consists of 18 residues. J gave up 0 bases and V 0 bases, and 8 bases lay outside the gene matches. Germline assignment: CDR1 LGHNA and CDR2 YNFKEQ. DNA of the CDR3: TGTGCCAGCAGCCAAGATAGGTCTAGCGGGGTATACCAAGAGACCCAGTACTTC. Encoded protein: CASSQDRSSGVYQETQYF.

This clone was detected only once. The chain is built from TRBV30 and TRBJ2-3, with D maybe TRBD2 (6 bases). V lost 2 bases and J 2 bases, leaving 11 bases between the germline ends. CDR1 is GTSNPN, CDR2 SVGIG, per germline (reference sequence). The CDR3 has 14 amino acids. The CDR3 spells CAWSISGPTDTQYF. The DNA for the CDR3 is TGTGCCTGGAGTATCAGCGGGCCCACAGATACGCAGTATTTT.

This CDR3 reads CASRQRSSGNTIYF. The CDR3 bases are TGTGCCAGCAGACAACGAAGCTCTGGAAACACCATATATTTT. The V gene is TRBV7-2, the J gene TRBJ1-3; D uncertain. The CDR3 is made up of 14 amino acids. Germline-derived CDR1 and CDR2 are SGHTA and FQGNSA. With 6 bases removed from V and 0 bases from J, the gap between germline ends came to 9 bases.

The chain recombines TRBV6-1 with TRBJ2-7; no clear D. The CDR3 is 12 residues long. V lost 2 bases, J lost 4 bases, and 6 bases lay in between. CDR1 is MNHNS and CDR2 is SASEGT in the germline V gene. CDR3 loop: CASSEFIYEQYF. The CDR3 DNA follows: TGTGCCAGCAGTGAATTCATTTACGAGCAGTACTTC.

This chain uses TRBV28 with TRBJ2-7, with TRBD1 matching 8 bases. Germline CDR1 reads MDHEN; CDR2 reads SYDVKM. This CDR3 has 17 residues. Trimming cost V 3 bases and J 2 bases; bases outside gene matches: 12. As DNA, the CDR3 is TGTGCCAGCAGTTTTTTCCGGACAGGGCCATATCCCTACGAGCAGTACTTC. Protein product: CASSFFRTGPYPYEQYF. The full variable domain, rest sourced from reference TRBV28 and TRBJ2-7, is DVKVTQSSRYLVKRTGEKVFLECVQDMDHENMFWYRQDPGLGLRLIYFSYDVKMKEKGDIPEGYSVSREKKERFSLILESASTNQTSMYLCASSFFRTGPYPYEQYFGPGTRLTVT.

The genes are TRBV7-6 and TRBJ2-1; 12 bases align to TRBD2. V dropped 3 bases and J dropped 2; count of bases not matched to a gene: 5. The CDR3 runs 17 residues. CDR1 is SGHVS and CDR2 is FNYEAQ in the germline V gene. This chain's CDR3 is CASSFSPSGGAYNEQFF. The CDR3 DNA reads TGTGCCAGCAGCTTCTCCCCTAGCGGGGGGGCCTACAATGAGCAGTTCTTC. The entire variable domain, with the rest obtained from reference TRBV7-6 and TRBJ2-1, is as follows: GAGVSQSPRYKVTKRGQDVALRCDPISGHVSLYWYRQALGQGPEFLTYFNYEAQQDKSGLPNDRFSAERPEGSISTLTIQRTEQRDSAMYRCASSFSPSGGAYNEQFFGPGTRLTVL.

The CDR3 region is CASSLQQGSQPQHF. The CDR3, as DNA: TGTGCCAGCAGTTTACAGCAGGGGAGTCAGCCCCAGCATTTT. J is TRBJ1-5 and V is TRBV28; TRBD1 might be the D (6 bases). The V end lost 2 bases, the J end lost 6 bases, and 11 bases lay between the germline ends. Germline values: CDR1 MDHEN, CDR2 SYDVKM. The CDR3 runs to 14 residues.

The chain employs TRBV7-9 and TRBJ2-1, with a tentative D call TRBD2 (5 bases). V dropped 3 bases and J dropped 9 bases, with 12 bases sitting between them. The CDR3 totals 13 residues. Germline CDR1 and CDR2: SEHNR and FQNEAQ (reference sequence). DNA of the CDR3: TGTGCCAGCAGCTTTGTGGGAGACGGTGAGCAGTTCTTC. The encoded protein is CASSFVGDGEQFF. Filled out from reference TRBV7-9 and TRBJ2-1, the complete variable domain reads DTGVSQNPRHKITKRGQNVTFRCDPISEHNRLYWYRQTLGQGPEFLTYFQNEAQLEKSRLLSDRFSAERPKGSFSTLEIQRTEQGDSAMYLCASSFVGDGEQFFGPGTRLTVL.

This rearrangement joins TRBV18 to TRBJ2-6; 9 nucleotides line up with TRBD1. J was trimmed by 2 bases and V by 4 bases; bases with no gene match: 9. CDR1 and CDR2 from the germline V gene are KGHSH and LQKENI. The CDR3 is 18 amino acids. In nucleotides, the CDR3 is TGTGCCAGCTCACTACAGGGGGCGACATCCCCTGGGGCCAACGTCCTGACTTTC. This codes for CASSLQGATSPGANVLTF. Filled out from reference TRBV18 and TRBJ2-6, the complete variable domain reads NAGVMQNPRHLVRRRGQEARLRCSPMKGHSHVYWYRQLPEEGLKFMVYLQKENIIDESGMPKERFSAEFPKEGPSILRIQQVVRGDSAAYFCASSLQGATSPGANVLTFGAGSRLTVL.

The DNA for the CDR3 is TGTGCCAGCAGCTTAGACAGCCTTGAAAAACTGTTTTTT. This encodes CASSLDSLEKLFF. The chain carries TRBV7-8 and TRBJ1-4; D is ambiguous. The germline gives CDR1 SGHVS, CDR2 FQNEAQ. CDR3 length: 13 amino acids. Trimming pared 1 base from V and 7 bases from J, leaving 7 bases between.